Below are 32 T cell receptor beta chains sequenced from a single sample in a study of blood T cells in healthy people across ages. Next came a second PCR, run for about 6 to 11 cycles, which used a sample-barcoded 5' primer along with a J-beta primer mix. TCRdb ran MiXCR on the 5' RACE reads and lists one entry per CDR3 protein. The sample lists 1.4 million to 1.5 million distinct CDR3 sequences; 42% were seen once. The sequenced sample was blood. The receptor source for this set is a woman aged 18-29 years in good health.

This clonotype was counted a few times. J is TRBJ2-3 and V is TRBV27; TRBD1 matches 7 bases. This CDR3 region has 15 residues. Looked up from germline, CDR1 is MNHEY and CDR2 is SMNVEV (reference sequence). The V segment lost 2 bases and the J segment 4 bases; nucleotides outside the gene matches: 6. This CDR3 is CASSLPGTDPDTQYF. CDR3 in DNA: TGTGCCAGCAGTTTACCCGGGACAGATCCAGATACGCAGTATTTT.

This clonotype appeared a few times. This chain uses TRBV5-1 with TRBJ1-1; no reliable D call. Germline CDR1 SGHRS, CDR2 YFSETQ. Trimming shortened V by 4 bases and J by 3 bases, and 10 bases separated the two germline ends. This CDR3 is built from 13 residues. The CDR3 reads CASSRERDTEAFF. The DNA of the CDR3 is TGCGCCAGCAGCCGTGAGAGGGACACTGAAGCTTTCTTT.

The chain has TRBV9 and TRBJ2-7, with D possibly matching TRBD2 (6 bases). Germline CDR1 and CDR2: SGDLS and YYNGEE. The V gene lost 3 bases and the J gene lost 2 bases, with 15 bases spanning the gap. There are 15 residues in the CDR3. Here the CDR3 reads CASSAAAGGTYEQYF. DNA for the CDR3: TGTGCCAGCAGCGCAGCTGCCGGGGGAACCTACGAGCAGTACTTC.

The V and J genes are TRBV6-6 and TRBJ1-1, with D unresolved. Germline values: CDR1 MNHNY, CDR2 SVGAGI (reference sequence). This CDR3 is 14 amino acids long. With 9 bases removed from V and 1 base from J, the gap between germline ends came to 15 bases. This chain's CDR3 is CASQRSGENTEAFF. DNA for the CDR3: TGTGCCAGTCAAAGGTCCGGGGAGAACACTGAAGCTTTCTTT.

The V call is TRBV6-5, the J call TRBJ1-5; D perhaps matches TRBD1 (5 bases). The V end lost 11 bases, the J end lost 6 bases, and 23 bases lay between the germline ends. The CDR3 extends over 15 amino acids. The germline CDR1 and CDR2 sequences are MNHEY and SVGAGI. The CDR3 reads CAAGGTPSLGQPQHF. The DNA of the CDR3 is TGTGCCGCCGGAGGGACTCCATCTCTTGGTCAGCCCCAGCATTTT.

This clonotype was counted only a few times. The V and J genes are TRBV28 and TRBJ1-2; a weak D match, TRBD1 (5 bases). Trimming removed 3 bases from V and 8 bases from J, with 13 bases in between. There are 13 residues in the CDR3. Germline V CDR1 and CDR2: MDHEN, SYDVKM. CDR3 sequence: CASSLGQGWGYTF. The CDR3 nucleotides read TGTGCCAGCAGTTTGGGTCAGGGCTGGGGCTACACCTTC.

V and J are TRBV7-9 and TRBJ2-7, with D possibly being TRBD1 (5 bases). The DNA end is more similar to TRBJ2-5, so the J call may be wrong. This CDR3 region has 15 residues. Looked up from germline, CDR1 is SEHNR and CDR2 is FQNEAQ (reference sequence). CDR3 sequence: CASSSFLTEVETQYF. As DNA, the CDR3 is TGTGCCAGCAGCTCCTTCTTGACAGAGGTGGAGACCCAGTACTTC.

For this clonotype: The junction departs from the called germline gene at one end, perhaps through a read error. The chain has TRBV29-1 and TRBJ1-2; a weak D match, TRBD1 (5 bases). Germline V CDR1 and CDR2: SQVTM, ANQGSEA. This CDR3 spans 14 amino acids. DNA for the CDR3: TGCAGCGTTCAGATGACAGCGTATAACTATGGCTGCACCTTC. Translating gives CSVQMTAYNYGCTF.

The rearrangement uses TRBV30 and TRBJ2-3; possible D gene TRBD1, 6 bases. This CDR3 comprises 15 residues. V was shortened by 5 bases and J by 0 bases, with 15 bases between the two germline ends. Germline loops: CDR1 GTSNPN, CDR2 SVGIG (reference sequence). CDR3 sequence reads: CAWGGQSFSTDTQYF. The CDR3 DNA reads TGTGCCTGGGGGGGACAATCATTTAGCACAGATACGCAGTATTTT.

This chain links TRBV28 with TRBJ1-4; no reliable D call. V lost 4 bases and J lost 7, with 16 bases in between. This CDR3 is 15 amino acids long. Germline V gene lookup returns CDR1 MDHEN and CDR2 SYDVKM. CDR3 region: CASSSGGTASEKLFF. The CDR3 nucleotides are TGTGCCAGCAGTTCTGGCGGCACGGCAAGTGAAAAACTGTTTTTT.

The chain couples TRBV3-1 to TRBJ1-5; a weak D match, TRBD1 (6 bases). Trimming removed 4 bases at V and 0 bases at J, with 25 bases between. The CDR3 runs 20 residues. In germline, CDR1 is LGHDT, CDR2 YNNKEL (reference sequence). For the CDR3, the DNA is TGTGCCAGCAGCCCGAGCAAGGGCACAGGGCCTCCAAATAGCAATCAGCCCCAGCATTTT. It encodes CASSPSKGTGPPNSNQPQHF.

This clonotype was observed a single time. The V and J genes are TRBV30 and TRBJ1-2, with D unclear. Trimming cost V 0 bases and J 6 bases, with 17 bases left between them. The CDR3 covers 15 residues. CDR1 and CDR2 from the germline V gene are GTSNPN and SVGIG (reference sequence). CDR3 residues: CAWSVRGAPWDGYTF. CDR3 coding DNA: TGTGCCTGGAGTGTACGTGGCGCGCCCTGGGATGGCTACACCTTC.

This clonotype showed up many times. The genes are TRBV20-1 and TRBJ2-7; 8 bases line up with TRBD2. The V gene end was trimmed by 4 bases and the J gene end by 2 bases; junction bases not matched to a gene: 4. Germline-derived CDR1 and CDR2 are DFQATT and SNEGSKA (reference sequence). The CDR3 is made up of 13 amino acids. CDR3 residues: CSAKGLGTYEQYF. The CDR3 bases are TGCAGTGCTAAGGGACTAGGGACCTACGAGCAGTACTTC.

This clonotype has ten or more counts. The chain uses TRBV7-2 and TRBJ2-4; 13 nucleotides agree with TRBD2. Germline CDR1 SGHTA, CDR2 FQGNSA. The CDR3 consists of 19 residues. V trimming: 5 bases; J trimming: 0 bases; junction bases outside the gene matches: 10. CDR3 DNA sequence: TGTGCCAGCAGCCCCGGGACTAGCGGGAACAAATTAGCCAAAAACATTCAGTACTTC. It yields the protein CASSPGTSGNKLAKNIQYF.

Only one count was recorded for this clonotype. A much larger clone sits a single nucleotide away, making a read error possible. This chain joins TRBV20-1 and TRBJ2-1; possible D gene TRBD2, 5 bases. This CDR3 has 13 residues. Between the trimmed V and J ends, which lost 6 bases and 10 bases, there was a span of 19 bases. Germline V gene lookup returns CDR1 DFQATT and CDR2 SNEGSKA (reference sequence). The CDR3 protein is CSANVATNYEQFF. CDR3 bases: TGCAGTGCGAACGTAGCGACGAACTACGAGCAGTTCTTC.

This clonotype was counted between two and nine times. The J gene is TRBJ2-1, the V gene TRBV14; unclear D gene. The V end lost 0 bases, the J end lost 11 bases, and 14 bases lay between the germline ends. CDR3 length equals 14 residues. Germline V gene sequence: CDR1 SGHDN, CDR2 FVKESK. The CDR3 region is CASSQDLPYRKQFF. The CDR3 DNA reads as TGTGCCAGCAGCCAAGATCTGCCCTATAGGAAGCAGTTCTTC.

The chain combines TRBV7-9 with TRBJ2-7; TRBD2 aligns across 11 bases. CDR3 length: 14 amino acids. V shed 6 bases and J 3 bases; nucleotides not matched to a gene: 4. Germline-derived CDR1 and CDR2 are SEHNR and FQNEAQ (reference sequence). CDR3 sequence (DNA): TGTGCCAGCAGGCCTGGGACTAGCGGCTACGAGCAGTACTTC. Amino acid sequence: CASRPGTSGYEQYF.

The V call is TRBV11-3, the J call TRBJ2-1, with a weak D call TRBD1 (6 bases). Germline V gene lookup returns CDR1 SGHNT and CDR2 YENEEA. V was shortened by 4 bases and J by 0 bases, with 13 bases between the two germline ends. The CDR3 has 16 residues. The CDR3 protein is CASSWGPSSSYNEQFF. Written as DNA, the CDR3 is TGTGCCAGCAGCTGGGGGCCCAGCAGCTCCTACAATGAGCAGTTCTTC.

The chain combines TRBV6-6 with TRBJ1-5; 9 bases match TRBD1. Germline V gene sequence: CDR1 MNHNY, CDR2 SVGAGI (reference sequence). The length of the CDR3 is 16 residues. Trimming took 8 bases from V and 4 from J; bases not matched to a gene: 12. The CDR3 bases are TGTGCCAGCGGTAAAGAATCCGGGACAGGGAATCAGCCCCAGCATTTT. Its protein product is CASGKESGTGNQPQHF.

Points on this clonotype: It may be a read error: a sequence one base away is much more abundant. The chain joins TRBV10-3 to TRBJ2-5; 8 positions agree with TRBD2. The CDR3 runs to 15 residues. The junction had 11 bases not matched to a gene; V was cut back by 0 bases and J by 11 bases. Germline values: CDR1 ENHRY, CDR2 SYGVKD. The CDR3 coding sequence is TGTGCCATCAGTGAGTCCGGGAGGGAGAACAATGAGCAGTACTTC. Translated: CAISESGRENNEQYF.

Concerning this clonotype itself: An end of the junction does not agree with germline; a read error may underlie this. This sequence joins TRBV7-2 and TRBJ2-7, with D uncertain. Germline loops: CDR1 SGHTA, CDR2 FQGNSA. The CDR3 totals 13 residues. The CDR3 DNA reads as TGTGCCAGCAGCGTAGCATCCTACAATGAGCAGTACTTC. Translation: CASSVASYNEQYF.

The CDR3 region is CSARGGTDRDMRKLFF. CDR3 nucleotide sequence: TGCAGTGCTAGGGGAGGGACCGACAGGGATATGCGAAAACTGTTTTTT. The J gene is TRBJ1-4, the V gene TRBV20-1, with 7 bases matching TRBD1. Germline V gene data show CDR1 as DFQATT and CDR2 as SNEGSKA (reference sequence). With V trimmed by 3 bases and J by 10 bases, 17 bases remained unmatched. CDR3 length equals 16 residues.

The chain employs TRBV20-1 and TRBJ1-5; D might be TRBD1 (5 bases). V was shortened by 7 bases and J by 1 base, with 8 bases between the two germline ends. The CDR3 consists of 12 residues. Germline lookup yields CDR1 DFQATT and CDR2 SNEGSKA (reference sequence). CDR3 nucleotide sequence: TGCAGTGGAAGGGGCAGCAATCAGCCCCAGCATTTT. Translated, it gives CSGRGSNQPQHF.

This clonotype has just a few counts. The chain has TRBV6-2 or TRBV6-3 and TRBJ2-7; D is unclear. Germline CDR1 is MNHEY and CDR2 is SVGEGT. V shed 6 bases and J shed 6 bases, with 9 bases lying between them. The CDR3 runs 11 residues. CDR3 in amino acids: CASRGGVEQYF. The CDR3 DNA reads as TGTGCCAGCAGAGGTGGGGTCGAGCAGTACTTC.

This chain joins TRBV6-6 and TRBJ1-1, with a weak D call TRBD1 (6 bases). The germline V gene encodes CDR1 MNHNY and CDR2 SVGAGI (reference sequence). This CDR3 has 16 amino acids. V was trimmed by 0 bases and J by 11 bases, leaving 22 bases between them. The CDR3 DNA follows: TGTGCCAGCAGTTACTCGGCGGGCTGGGGGGCCTCTTGGGCTTTCTTT. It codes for CASSYSAGWGASWAFF.

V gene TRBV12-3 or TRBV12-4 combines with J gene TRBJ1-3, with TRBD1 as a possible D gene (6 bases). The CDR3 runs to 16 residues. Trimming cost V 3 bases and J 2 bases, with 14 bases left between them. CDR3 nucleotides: TGTGCCAGCAGTTTGGTCGGGGGGGCTCCTGGAAACACCATATATTTT. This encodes CASSLVGGAPGNTIYF.

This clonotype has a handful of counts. CDR3 sequence (DNA): TGTGCCATCATGGGTTCGAGGGTGAGCTCCTACAATGAGCAGTTCTTC. As protein: CAIMGSRVSSYNEQFF. The V gene is TRBV10-3, the J gene TRBJ2-1; tentatively, D is TRBD2 (5 bases). CDR3 length equals 16 residues. CDR1 is ENHRY and CDR2 is SYGVKD in the germline V gene. V dropped 7 bases and J dropped 0 bases, with 16 bases sitting between them.

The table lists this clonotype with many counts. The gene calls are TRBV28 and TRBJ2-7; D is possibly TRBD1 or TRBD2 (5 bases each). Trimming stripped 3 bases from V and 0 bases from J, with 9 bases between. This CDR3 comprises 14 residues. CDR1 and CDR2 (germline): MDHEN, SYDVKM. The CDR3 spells CASSFAGSSYEQYF. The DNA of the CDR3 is TGTGCCAGCAGTTTTGCAGGGAGCTCCTACGAGCAGTACTTC.

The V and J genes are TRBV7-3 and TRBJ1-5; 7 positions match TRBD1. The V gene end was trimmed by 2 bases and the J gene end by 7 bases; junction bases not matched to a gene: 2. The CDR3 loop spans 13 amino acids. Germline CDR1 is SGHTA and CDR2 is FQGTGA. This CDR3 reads CASSLRDSQPQHF. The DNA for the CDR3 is TGTGCCAGCAGCTTACGGGACAGCCAGCCCCAGCATTTT. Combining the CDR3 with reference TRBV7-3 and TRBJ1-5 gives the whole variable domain GAGVSQTPSNKVTEKGKYVELRCDPISGHTALYWYRQSLGQGPEFLIYFQGTGAADDSGLPNDRFFAVRPEGSVSTLKIQRTERGDSAVYLCASSLRDSQPQHFGDGTRLSIL.

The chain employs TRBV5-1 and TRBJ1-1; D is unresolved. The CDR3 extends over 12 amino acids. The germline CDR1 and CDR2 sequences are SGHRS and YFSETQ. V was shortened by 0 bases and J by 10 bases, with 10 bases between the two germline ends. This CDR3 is CASSLVGSGAFF. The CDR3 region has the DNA TGCGCCAGCAGCTTGGTCGGGTCCGGAGCTTTCTTT.

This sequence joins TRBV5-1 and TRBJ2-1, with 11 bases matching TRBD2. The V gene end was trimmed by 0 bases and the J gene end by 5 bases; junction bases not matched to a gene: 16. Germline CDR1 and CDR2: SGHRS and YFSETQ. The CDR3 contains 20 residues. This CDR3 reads CASSLAEGGSGGANHNEQFF. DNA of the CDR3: TGCGCCAGCAGCTTGGCCGAGGGAGGTAGCGGGGGGGCTAACCACAATGAGCAGTTCTTC.

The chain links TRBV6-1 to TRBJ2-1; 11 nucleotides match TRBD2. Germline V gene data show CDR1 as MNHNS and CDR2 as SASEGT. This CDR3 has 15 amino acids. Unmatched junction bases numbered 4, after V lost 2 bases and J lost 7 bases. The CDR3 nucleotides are TGTGCCAGCAGTGAAACTAGCGGGAGTCTTAATGAGCAGTTCTTC. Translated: CASSETSGSLNEQFF.